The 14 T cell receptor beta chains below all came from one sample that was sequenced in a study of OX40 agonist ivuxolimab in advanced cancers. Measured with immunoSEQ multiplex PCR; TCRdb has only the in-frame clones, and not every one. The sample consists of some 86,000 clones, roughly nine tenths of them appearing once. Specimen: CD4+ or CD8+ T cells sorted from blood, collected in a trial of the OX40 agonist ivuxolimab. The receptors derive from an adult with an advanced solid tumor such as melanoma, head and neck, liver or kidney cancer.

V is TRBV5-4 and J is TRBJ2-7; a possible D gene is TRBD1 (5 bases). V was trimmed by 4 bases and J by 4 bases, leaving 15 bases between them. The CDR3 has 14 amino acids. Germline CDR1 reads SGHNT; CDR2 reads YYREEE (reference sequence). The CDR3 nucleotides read TGTGCCAGCAGCCCCGGCCTGGGGCTATACGAGCAGTACTTC. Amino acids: CASSPGLGLYEQYF.

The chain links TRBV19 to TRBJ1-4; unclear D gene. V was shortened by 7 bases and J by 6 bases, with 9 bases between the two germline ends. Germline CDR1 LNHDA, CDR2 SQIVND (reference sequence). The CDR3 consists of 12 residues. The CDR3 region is CASKGSDEKLFF. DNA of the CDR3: TGTGCCAGTAAAGGGTCCGATGAAAAACTGTTTTTT.

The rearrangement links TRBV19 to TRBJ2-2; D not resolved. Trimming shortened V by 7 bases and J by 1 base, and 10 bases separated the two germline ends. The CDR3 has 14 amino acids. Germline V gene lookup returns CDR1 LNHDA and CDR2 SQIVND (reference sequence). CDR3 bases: TGTGCCAGTACGAAGACACGGAACACCGGGGAGCTGTTTTTT. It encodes CASTKTRNTGELFF.

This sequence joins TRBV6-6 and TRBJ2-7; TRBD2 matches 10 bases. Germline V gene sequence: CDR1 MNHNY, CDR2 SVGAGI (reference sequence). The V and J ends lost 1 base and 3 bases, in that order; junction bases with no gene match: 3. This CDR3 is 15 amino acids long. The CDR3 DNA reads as TGTGCCAGCAGTTACTTACAGCGGGAGGGCTACGAGCAGTACTTC. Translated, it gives CASSYLQREGYEQYF.

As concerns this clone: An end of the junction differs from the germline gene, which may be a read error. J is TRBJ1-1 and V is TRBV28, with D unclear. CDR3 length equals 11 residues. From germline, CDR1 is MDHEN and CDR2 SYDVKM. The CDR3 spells CASTTNTEAFF. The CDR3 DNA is TGTGCGAGCACAACGAACACTGAAGCTTTCTTT.

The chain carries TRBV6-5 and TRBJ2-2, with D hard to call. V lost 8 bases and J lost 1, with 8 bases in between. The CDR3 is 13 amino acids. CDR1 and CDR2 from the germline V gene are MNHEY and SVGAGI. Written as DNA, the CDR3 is TGTGCCAGCGCGAAAGGGAACACCGGGGAGCTGTTTTTT. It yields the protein CASAKGNTGELFF.

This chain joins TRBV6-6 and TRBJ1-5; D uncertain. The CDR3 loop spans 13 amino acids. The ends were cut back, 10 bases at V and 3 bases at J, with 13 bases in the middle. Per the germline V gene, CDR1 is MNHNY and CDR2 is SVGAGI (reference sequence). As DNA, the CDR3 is TGTGCCACCGGGCGGCAGTTCAATCAGCCCCAGCATTTT. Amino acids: CATGRQFNQPQHF.

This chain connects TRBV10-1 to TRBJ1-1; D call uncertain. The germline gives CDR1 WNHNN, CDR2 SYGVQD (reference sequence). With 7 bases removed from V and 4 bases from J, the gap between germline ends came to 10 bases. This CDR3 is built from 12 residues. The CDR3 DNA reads TGCGCCAGCATGGATCGGGGCACTGAAGCTTTCTTT. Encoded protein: CASMDRGTEAFF.

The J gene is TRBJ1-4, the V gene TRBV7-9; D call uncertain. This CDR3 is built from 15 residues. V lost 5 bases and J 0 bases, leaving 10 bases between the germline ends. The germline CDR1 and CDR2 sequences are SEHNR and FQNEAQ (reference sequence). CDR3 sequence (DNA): TGTGCCAGCAGCACACCGACGGCAACTAATGAAAAACTGTTTTTT. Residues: CASSTPTATNEKLFF.

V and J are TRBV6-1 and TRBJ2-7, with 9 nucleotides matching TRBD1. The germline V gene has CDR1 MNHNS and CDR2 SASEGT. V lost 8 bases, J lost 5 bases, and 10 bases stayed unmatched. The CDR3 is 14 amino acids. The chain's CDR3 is CASLDRGTMDEQYF. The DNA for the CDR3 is TGTGCCAGCCTTGACAGGGGGACGATGGACGAGCAGTACTTC.

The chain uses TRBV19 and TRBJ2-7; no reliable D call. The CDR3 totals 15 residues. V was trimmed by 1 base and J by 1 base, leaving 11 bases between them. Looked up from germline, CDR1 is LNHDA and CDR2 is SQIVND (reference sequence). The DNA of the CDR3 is TGTGCCAGTAGTATAGCGCCAACATCATCCTACGAGCAGTACTTC. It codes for CASSIAPTSSYEQYF.

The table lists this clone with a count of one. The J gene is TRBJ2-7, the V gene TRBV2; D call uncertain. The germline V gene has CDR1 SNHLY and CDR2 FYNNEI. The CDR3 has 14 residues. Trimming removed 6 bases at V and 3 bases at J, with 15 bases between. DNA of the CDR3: TGTGCCAGCAGAGCGTGGGCCTATGGCTACGAGCAGTACTTC. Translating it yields CASRAWAYGYEQYF.

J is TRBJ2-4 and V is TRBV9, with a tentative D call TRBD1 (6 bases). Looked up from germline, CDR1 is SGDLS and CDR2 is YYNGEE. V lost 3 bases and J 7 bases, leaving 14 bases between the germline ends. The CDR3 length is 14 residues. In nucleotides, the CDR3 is TGTGCCAGCAGCGGGGGACATAAGGCGAACATTCAGTACTTC. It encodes CASSGGHKANIQYF.

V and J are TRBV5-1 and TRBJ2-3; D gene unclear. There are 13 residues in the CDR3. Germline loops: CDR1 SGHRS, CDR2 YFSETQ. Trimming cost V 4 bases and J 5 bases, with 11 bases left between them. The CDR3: CASSPGRIDTQYF. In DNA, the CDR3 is TGCGCCAGCAGCCCCGGTAGGATAGATACGCAGTATTTT.